This T cell receptor beta chain stems from a study of vaccination and CD4 T cells after COVID-19. Study details: Post-COVID samples had a sampling time that fell a median around 100 days after diagnosis (range 35 to 161). Investigators took post-vaccine samples a median approximately 72 days after dose two, within a range of 14 to 241.

In germline, CDR1 is LGHNA, CDR2 YNFKEQ. The V gene end was trimmed by 5 bases and the J gene end by 1 base; junction bases not matched to a gene: 6. This CDR3 has 17 residues. Once obtained from cultured CD4+ T cells, the DNA was sequenced using the Oncomine TCR Beta short-read assay. MiXCR, applied by TCRdb to the PCR reads, yields one record per CDR3 protein. The data hold about 20,000 distinct CDR3 sequences, with 60% observed a single time. Regarding treatment: roughly 11-day PBMC culture with coronavirus spike peptide pools or control peptides (ViraFEST assay). General study points: Among those convalescent, a median roughly 90% of reactive clones emerged solely post-vaccination.

Remarks on this clonotype: Its antigen is not identified.

The gene calls are TRBV4-2 and TRBJ2-5; 14 nucleotides align to TRBD2. The TCR was taken from a human donor who had recovered from COVID-19. The sequencing used CD4+ T cells from blood, cultured in vitro, collected after SARS-CoV-2 vaccination. The CDR3 bases are TGTGCCAGCAGCTCGGGACTAGCGGGGGCCATCCAAGAGACCCAGTACTTC. Translation gives CASSSGLAGAIQETQYF.